The T cell receptor beta chain described here comes from a study of shared clonotypes between healthy human individuals. Study-level information: The cohort had two women and a few men, ages 18 to 49. General study points: An effect of sequencing depth on clonotype sharing among donors was expected.

In the source study's methods: Because ImmunoSEQ provided only junction sequences with no quality scores, the filtering differed. Some clones are missing from TCRdb's copy, which holds only in-frame ones; the method was immunoSEQ multiplex PCR. The V and J calls and the clone size are those of that table, but D and trimming were determined from the DNA. The table shows around 440,000 clones, with more than 70% occurring only once. Genomic DNA from unsorted samples was obtained from around 93 million PBMCs (per sample). A word on this clone: Antigen specificity is unknown.

This clonotype was sampled from a woman between 40 and 55 years old in good health. Some clones in this sample may be carry-over from other donors' samples. The sample consisted of PBMCs.

The CDR3 DNA follows: TGTGCCAGCGGCAGACAGCTCTGGGGAGCAGATACGCAGTATTTT. It specifies CASGRQLWGADTQYF. This chain joins TRBV5-6 and TRBJ2-3, with D perhaps being TRBD1 or TRBD2 (5 bases each). With 7 bases removed from V and 4 bases from J, the gap between germline ends came to 19 bases. The CDR3 sequence is 15 residues long. Germline V gene data show CDR1 as SGHDT and CDR2 as YYEEEE.